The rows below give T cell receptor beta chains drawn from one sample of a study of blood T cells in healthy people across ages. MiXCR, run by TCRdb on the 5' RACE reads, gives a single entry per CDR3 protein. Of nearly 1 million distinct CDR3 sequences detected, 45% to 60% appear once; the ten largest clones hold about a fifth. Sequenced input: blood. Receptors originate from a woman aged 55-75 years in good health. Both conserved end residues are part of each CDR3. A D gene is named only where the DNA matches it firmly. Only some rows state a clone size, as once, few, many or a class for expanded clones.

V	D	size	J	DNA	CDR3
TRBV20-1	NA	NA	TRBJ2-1	TGCAGTGCGCGGGCTGGGGTCTATGAGCAGTTCTTC	CSARAGVYEQFF
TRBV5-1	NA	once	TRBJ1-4	TGCGCCAGCACCCCTCTGGGGCGCCTTAATGAAAAACTGTTTTTT	CASTPLGRLNEKLFF
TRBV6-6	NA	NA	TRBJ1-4	TGTGCCAGCAGTCGACGGGGGGTTGGTGAAAAACTGTTTTTT	CASSRRGVGEKLFF
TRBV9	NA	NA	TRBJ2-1	TGTGCCAGCACCGGCCCGGGCGGAGGAGAGCAGTTCTTC	CASTGPGGGEQFF
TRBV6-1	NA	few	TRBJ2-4	TGTGCCAGCCGACTGAGCATTCAGTACTTC	CASRLSIQYF
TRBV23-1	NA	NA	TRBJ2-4	TGCGCCAGCTGTAGAAAGGGGCCCATATGGGACATTCAGTACTTC	CASCRKGPIWDIQYF
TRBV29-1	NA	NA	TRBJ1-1	TGCAGCGTTGACTTGCAGGTTGAAGCTTTCTTT	CSVDLQVEAFF
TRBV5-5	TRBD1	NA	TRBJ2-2	TGTGCCAGCAGCAGGCACAGGGGGCAGGACGGGGAGCTGTTTTTT	CASSRHRGQDGELFF
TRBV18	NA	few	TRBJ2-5	TGTGCCAGCTCACCACCGATGAAAGAGACCCAGTACTTC	CASSPPMKETQYF
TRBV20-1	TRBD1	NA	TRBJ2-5	TGCAGTGCACCGGACAGGGGGCGAGGGGAGACCCAGTACTTC	CSAPDRGRGETQYF
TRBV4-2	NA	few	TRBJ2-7	TGTGCCAGCAGCCCTCTGTCAACAGGCACCGAGCAGTACTTC	CASSPLSTGTEQYF
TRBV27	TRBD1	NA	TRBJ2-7	TGTGCCAGCAGAAAACAGGGGCTGACCTACGAGCAGTACTTC	CASRKQGLTYEQYF
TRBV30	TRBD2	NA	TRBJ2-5	TGTGCCTGGACTCCTAGCGGGAGGGCGGAGACCCAGTACTTC	CAWTPSGRAETQYF
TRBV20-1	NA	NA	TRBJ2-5	TGCAGTGCTAGAATTTCGACGGGGGATCAAGAGACCCAGTACTTC	CSARISTGDQETQYF
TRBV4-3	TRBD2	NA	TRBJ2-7	TGCGCCAGCAGCCAAGACCCGGGGGGGTACTACGAGCAGTACTTC	CASSQDPGGYYEQYF
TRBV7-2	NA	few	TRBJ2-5	TGTGCCAGCAGCTTAATATTGGAGACCCAGTACTTC	CASSLILETQYF
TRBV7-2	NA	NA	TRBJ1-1	TGTGCCAGCAGCAAGGAAGGGGTAGGAACTGAAGCTTTCTTT	CASSKEGVGTEAFF
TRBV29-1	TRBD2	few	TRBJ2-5	TGCAGCGTCCGTCCGCCAGCGGGATCCCAGTACTTC	CSVRPPAGSQYF
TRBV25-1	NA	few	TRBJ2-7	TGTGCCAGCAGTGAATGGGACGCTGCCTACGAGCAGTACTTC	CASSEWDAAYEQYF
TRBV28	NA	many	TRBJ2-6	TGTGCCAGCACAGACCGGGACGCTGGGGCCAACGTCCTGACTTTC	CASTDRDAGANVLTF
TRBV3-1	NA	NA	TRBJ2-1	TGTGCCAGCGTAGGGGTAGACAATGAGCAGTTCTTC	CASVGVDNEQFF
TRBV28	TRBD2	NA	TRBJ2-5	TGTGCCAGCAGGGCTAGGGTTCAAACTAGCGGTAGAGAGACCCAGTACTTC	CASRARVQTSGRETQYF
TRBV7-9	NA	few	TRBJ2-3	TGTGCCAGCGTGAGAACGGGTAGCGCAGATACGCAGTATTTT	CASVRTGSADTQYF
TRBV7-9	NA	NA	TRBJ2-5	TGTGCCAGTGACGGAACAGGGCTAGGGCAGTACTTC	CASDGTGLGQYF
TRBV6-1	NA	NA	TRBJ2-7	TGTGCCAGCAGAGCTTGGGCTAGTTCCTCCTACGAGCAGTACTTC	CASRAWASSSYEQYF
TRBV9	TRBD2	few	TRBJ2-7	TGTGCCAGCAGCGGGGGTAGCGGGAGTTGGTTGTACTTC	CASSGGSGSWLYF
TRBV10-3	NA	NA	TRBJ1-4	TGTGCCATCAGTGCCCAGGGGCCTAAGAATGAAAAACTGTTTTTT	CAISAQGPKNEKLFF
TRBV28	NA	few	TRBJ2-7	TGTGCCAGCAGTTTGCAGGGGAGTACCGAGCAGTACTTC	CASSLQGSTEQYF
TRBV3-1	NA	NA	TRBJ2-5	TGTGCCAGCGGTGGGTCAGAGACCCAGTACTTC	CASGGSETQYF
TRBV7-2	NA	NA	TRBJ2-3	TGTGCCAGCAGCTTCCGTAAGACCACAGATACGCAGTATTTT	CASSFRKTTDTQYF
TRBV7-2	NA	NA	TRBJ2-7	TGTACCAGCAGTTCCAGGGTTAAAGTGATGGGAGGAGGCCGCGAGCAGTACTTC	CTSSSRVKVMGGGREQYF
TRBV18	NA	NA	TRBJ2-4	TGTGCCAGCTCACCACCTGGGACGCCTCGGCAGTACTTC	CASSPPGTPRQYF
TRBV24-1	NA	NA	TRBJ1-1	TGTGCCACCACCCCCGGACAGCGAAAAAGTGAAGCTTTCTTT	CATTPGQRKSEAFF
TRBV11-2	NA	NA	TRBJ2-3	TGTGCCACCACACTAGCAAGGAGCGCAGATACGCAGTATTTT	CATTLARSADTQYF
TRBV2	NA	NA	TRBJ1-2	TGTGCCAGCAGTCGGGTGGTGATTGATGGCTACACCTTC	CASSRVVIDGYTF
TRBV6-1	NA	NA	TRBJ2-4	TGTGCCAGCATTCCCCGGGACTGGGGGGTTCAGTACTTC	CASIPRDWGVQYF
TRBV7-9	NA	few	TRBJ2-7	TGTGCCAGCAGCTCAGAGCGCTATAGGAGCTCCTACGAGCAGTACTTC	CASSSERYRSSYEQYF
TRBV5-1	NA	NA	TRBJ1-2	TGCGCCAGCAGCGGGTGGGCCAGGGCCGAAGCTAACTATGGCTACACCTTC	CASSGWARAEANYGYTF
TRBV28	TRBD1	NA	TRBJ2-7	TGTGCCAGCAGCCCGGACAGGGATAACTACAATGAGCAGTACTTC	CASSPDRDNYNEQYF
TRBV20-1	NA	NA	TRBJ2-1	TGCAGTGCTCTTAAGCGGGTGGGAGGACTCTACAATGAGCAGTTCTTC	CSALKRVGGLYNEQFF
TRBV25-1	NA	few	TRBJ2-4	TGTGCCAGCAGTGATTCCGGGACAAGGAACATTCAGTACTTC	CASSDSGTRNIQYF
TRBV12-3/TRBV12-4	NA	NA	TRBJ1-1	TGTGCCAGCAGTGTGGGGGCGACTGAAGCTTTCTTT	CASSVGATEAFF
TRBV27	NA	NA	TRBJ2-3	TGTGCCAGCAGTAAAACCGTGACAGGTTACACAGATACGCAGTATTTT	CASSKTVTGYTDTQYF
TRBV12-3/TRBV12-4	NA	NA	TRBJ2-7	TGTGCCAGCAGCTTGACTATAAACTACGAGCAGTACTTC	CASSLTINYEQYF
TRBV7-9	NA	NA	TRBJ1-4	TGTGCCAGCAGCCCCTGGACAGACGAAAAACTGTTTTTT	CASSPWTDEKLFF
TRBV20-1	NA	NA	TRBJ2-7	TGCAGTGCTGGGGGATTAGCCTACGAGCAGTACTTC	CSAGGLAYEQYF
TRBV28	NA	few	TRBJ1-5	TGTGCCAGCAGCTCCTGGGGGGGGTCTCAGCCCCAGCATTTT	CASSSWGGSQPQHF
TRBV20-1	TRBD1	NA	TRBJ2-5	TGCAGTGCTAGGACAGGGGACATTGAGACCCAGTACTTC	CSARTGDIETQYF
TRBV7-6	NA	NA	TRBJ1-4	TGTGCCAGCAGCCCTCAGCCAGCAACTAATGAAAAACTGTTTTTT	CASSPQPATNEKLFF
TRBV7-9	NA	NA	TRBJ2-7	TGTGCCAGCAGCCCCAAGGGAATACCCTACGAGCAGTACTTC	CASSPKGIPYEQYF
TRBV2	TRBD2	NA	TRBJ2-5	TGTGCCATAACACTAGGACTAGCGGGAGCGGGGGGCCAAGAGACCCAGTACTTC	CAITLGLAGAGGQETQYF
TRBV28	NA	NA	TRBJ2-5	TGTGCCAGCAGTTCCACCGGGACTCGCGGGCGAGAGACCCAGTACTTC	CASSSTGTRGRETQYF
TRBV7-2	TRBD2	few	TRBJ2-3	TGTGCCAGCAGCCCAGTGGGGACTAGCATAGGCACAGATACGCAGTATTTT	CASSPVGTSIGTDTQYF
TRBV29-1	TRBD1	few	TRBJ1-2	TGCAGCGTTGGACAGGGAATTTACAATGGCTACACCTTC	CSVGQGIYNGYTF
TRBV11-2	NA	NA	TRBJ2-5	TGTGCCAGCAGCTTTCCGGGGACACAAGAGACCCAGTACTTC	CASSFPGTQETQYF
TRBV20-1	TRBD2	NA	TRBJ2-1	TGCAGTGGGGTCGGGCGGGAGGGGATCAAGGGTGAGCAGTTCTTC	CSGVGREGIKGEQFF
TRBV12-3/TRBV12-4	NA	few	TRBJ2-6	TGTGCCAGCACCGTATCCGGGACAAGGGTATTCCTGACTTTC	CASTVSGTRVFLTF
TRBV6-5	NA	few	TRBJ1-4	TGTGCCAGCAGGACTAAACGGACAGCTGAAAAACTGTTTTTT	CASRTKRTAEKLFF
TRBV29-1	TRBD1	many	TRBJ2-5	TGCAGCGTCCAGGGACAGCTTCAAGAGACCCAGTACTTC	CSVQGQLQETQYF